The 2 T cell receptor beta chains listed next were all sequenced from one sample in a study of T cell responses to AZD1222 COVID-19 vaccine. TCRdb's table, derived via immunoSEQ multiplex PCR, lists solely in-frame clones and lacks some. Of about 110,000 clones listed, about 87% were seen once; the top ten hold 1.6%. The sample in question was peripheral blood, obtained on day 0 of AZD1222 vaccination. Source of these receptors: an adult in good health.

The chain carries TRBV7-8 and TRBJ1-2; D is possibly TRBD1 (5 bases). The CDR3 runs to 13 residues. Per germline, CDR1 SGHVS and CDR2 FQNEAQ. The germline V and J ends were trimmed by 6 bases and 8 bases, with 16 bases remaining between them. The CDR3 reads CASSSLRGTGYTF. The CDR3 DNA sequence: TGTGCCAGCAGTTCCCTGAGAGGGACGGGCTACACCTTC.

This rearrangement joins TRBV7-2 to TRBJ1-5, with 7 bases identical to TRBD1. This CDR3 is built from 16 residues. Germline-derived CDR1 and CDR2 are SGHTA and FQGNSA. With 5 bases clipped from V and 0 bases from J, the junction kept 7 bases outside the gene matches. The CDR3 sequence: CASSTRQGNSNQPQHF. The CDR3 DNA reads as TGTGCCAGCAGCACCAGACAGGGTAATAGCAATCAGCCCCAGCATTTT.